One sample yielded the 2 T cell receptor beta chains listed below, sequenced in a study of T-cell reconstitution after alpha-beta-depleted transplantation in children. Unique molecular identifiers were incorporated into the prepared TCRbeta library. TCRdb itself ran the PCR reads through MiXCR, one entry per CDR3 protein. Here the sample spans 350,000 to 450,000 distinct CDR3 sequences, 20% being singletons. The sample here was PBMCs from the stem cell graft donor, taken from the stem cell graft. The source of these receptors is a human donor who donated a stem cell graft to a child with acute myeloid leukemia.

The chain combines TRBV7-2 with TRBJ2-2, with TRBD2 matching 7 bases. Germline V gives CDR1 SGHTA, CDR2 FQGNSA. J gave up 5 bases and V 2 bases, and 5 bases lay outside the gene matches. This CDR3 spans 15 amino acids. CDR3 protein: CASSLSPAGTGELFF. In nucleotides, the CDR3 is TGTGCCAGCAGCTTAAGCCCAGCGGGAACCGGGGAGCTGTTTTTT.

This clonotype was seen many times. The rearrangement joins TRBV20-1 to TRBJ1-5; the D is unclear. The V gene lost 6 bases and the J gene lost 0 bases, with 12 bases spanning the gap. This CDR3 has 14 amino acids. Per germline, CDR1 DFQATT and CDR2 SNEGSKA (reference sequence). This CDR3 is CSAVDKTSNQPQHF. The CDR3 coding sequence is TGCAGTGCCGTTGACAAGACTAGCAATCAGCCCCAGCATTTT.